This TCR beta chain was obtained from a study of vaccination effects on CD4 cells after COVID-19. About the research overall: Cultivation was performed at approximately 2.1 million PBMC per well with roughly 10 IU/ml IL-2 and about 10 ug/ml peptides added. Findings and limits, study-wide: Vaccine-induced clones in healthy vaccinees cross-reacted with common cold coronaviruses in only 1 of 255 cases.

Cells that had been cultured for roughly 9 days were the source of isolated CD4+ T cells. Participants got two doses of BNT162b2 or mRNA-1273 vaccine. Neither prior SARS-CoV-2 infection nor positive nucleocapsid antibodies were present in the vaccine recipients. Half the medium was swapped for IL-2 medium on days 3 and 7. CDR1 SEHNR and CDR2 FQNEAQ come from the germline V gene (reference sequence). The ends were cut back, 3 bases at V and 8 bases at J, with 13 bases in the middle. The length of the CDR3 is 14 residues. This table comes from immunoSEQ multiplex PCR, and its TCRdb copy is limited to in-frame clones, with some not included. The sample includes more than 60,000 clones, around 74% seen only once; the top ten take approximately 2%. A note on this clone: Antigen: not known.

The sequencing used CD4+ T cells from PBMCs cultured without peptide, collected after COVID-19 vaccination. The clonotype was recovered from a human donor who received a COVID-19 vaccine. This chain joins TRBV7-9 and TRBJ1-4; D perhaps matches TRBD1 (6 bases). In DNA, the CDR3 is TGTGCCAGCAGCTTGGGGGCTTTTGGGGAAAAACTGTTTTTT. Amino acid sequence: CASSLGAFGEKLFF.